Each of the 23 T cell receptor beta chains below was sequenced from the same sample in a study of blood T cell repertoires in COVID-19. Profiled with immunoSEQ multiplex PCR; TCRdb holds only in-frame clones, not every one. The sample includes approximately 200,000 clones, roughly four fifths seen only once; the top ten take about a tenth. Material for sequencing was PBMCs or T cells enriched from blood (not recorded which). The receptor source for this set is a man aged 40-49 years who had recovered from COVID-19.

The genes are TRBV4-2 and TRBJ1-4; D gene uncertain. This CDR3 has 15 residues. Germline V lookup: CDR1 LGHNA, CDR2 YNFKEQ. Trimming shortened V by 0 bases and J by 4 bases, and 9 bases separated the two germline ends. The CDR3 DNA reads TGTGCCAGCAGCCAAGAGAGTCAGGTTAATGAAAAACTGTTTTTT. Translation gives CASSQESQVNEKLFF.

The V and J genes are TRBV6-4 and TRBJ1-1; 9 positions agree with TRBD1. The V gene end was trimmed by 5 bases and the J gene end by 9 bases; junction bases not matched to a gene: 10. Looked up from germline, CDR1 is MRHNA and CDR2 is SNTAGT. This CDR3 comprises 14 residues. CDR3 residues: CASSSGTGSRQAFF. The CDR3 nucleotides are TGTGCCAGCAGTTCCGGGACAGGGTCCCGCCAAGCTTTCTTT.

This chain links TRBV11-2 with TRBJ1-4; 10 bases align to TRBD1. Germline assignment: CDR1 SGHAT and CDR2 FQNNGV. The junction had 4 bases not matched to a gene; V was cut back by 5 bases and J by 4 bases. The CDR3 runs to 15 residues. CDR3 protein: CASSTWDRGNEKLFF. CDR3 nucleotide sequence: TGTGCCAGCAGCACGTGGGACAGGGGTAATGAAAAACTGTTTTTT. Supplemented by reference TRBV11-2 and TRBJ1-4, the full variable domain reads EAGVAQSPRYKIIEKRQSVAFWCNPISGHATLYWYQQILGQGPKLLIQFQNNGVVDDSQLPKDRFSAERLKGVDSTLKIQPAKLEDSAVYLCASSTWDRGNEKLFFGSGTQLSVL.

This chain links TRBV9 with TRBJ1-6; maybe TRBD1 (6 bases). Between the trimmed V and J ends, which lost 7 bases and 6 bases, there was a span of 8 bases. This CDR3 has 12 residues. CDR1 and CDR2 from the germline V gene are SGDLS and YYNGEE. For the CDR3, the DNA is TGTGCCAGCGGGACAAGTAATTCACCCCTCCACTTT. It is translated as CASGTSNSPLHF.

The chain combines TRBV6-5 with TRBJ2-7; 8 nucleotides line up with TRBD2. The germline gives CDR1 MNHEY, CDR2 SVGAGI. This CDR3 has 15 residues. V dropped 0 bases and J dropped 6; count of bases not matched to a gene: 7. DNA for the CDR3: TGTGCCAGCAGTTACTCCTTAGGTAGCGGGACCGAGCAGTACTTC. Amino acids: CASSYSLGSGTEQYF.

This clone has just one count. The chain links TRBV5-1 to TRBJ2-7; perhaps TRBD1 as D (6 bases). Germline values: CDR1 SGHRS, CDR2 YFSETQ. V was shortened by 0 bases and J by 3 bases, with 7 bases between the two germline ends. There are 13 residues in the CDR3. CDR3 DNA: TGCGCCAGCAGCTTGGAACAGGGCTACGAGCAGTACTTC. Amino acids: CASSLEQGYEQYF.

The genes are TRBV6-5 and TRBJ2-7; TRBD2 matches 8 bases. The V gene end was trimmed by 7 bases and the J gene end by 0 bases; junction bases not matched to a gene: 8. The CDR3 contains 15 residues. CDR1 and CDR2 (germline): MNHEY, SVGAGI. CDR3 sequence reads: CASTPGGGSSYEQYF. CDR3 coding DNA: TGTGCCAGCACCCCGGGAGGGGGGAGCTCCTACGAGCAGTACTTC.

The genes are TRBV6-1 and TRBJ1-6; D not certain. Trimming removed 1 base from V and 7 bases from J, with 11 bases in between. Per the germline V gene, CDR1 is MNHNS and CDR2 is SASEGT. The CDR3 has 15 residues. The CDR3 region is CASSEGMVLNSPLHF. The CDR3 DNA sequence: TGTGCCAGCAGTGAAGGAATGGTACTAAATTCACCCCTCCACTTT.

The CDR3 is CASTLRGELRETQYF. In DNA, the CDR3 is TGCGCCAGCACCCTCAGGGGGGAGTTGCGGGAGACCCAGTACTTC. This chain joins TRBV5-1 and TRBJ2-5, with a possible D match to TRBD1 (7 bases). The CDR3 runs 15 residues. CDR1 is SGHRS, CDR2 YFSETQ, per germline. V dropped 6 bases and J dropped 5 bases, with 20 bases sitting between them.

The gene calls are TRBV18 and TRBJ1-1; D not certain. In germline, CDR1 is KGHSH, CDR2 LQKENI. The CDR3 totals 15 residues. V lost 5 bases to trimming and J lost 0 bases, with 13 bases between them. The CDR3 protein is CASSSPRSMNTEAFF. The CDR3 DNA sequence: TGTGCCAGCTCATCCCCCAGGTCCATGAACACTGAAGCTTTCTTT.

This chain links TRBV5-4 with TRBJ1-4; 7 bases are shared with TRBD1. CDR1 and CDR2 (germline): SGHNT, YYREEE (reference sequence). The CDR3 runs 15 residues. V was pared by 0 bases and J by 5 bases, with 4 bases of the junction left unmatched. The CDR3 protein is CASSLGTGRNEKLFF. The CDR3 DNA is TGTGCCAGCAGCTTGGGGACAGGAAGGAATGAAAAACTGTTTTTT.

The V gene is TRBV18, the J gene TRBJ2-2; 7 bases align to TRBD2. V dropped 0 bases and J dropped 6; count of bases not matched to a gene: 4. The CDR3 has 15 residues. Per germline, CDR1 KGHSH and CDR2 LQKENI. In nucleotides, the CDR3 is TGTGCCAGCTCACCACCGACTAGCATTCCCGGGGAGCTGTTTTTT. This codes for CASSPPTSIPGELFF.

The sample holds many counts of this clone. CDR3 coding DNA: TGTGCCAGCAGCCAAGGACTAGCGGGAGGTTTCGGGACCCAGTACTTC. It specifies CASSQGLAGGFGTQYF. The chain links TRBV14 to TRBJ2-5; TRBD2 matches 13 bases. Germline V lookup: CDR1 SGHDN, CDR2 FVKESK. CDR3 size: 16 residues. With 1 base clipped from V and 7 bases from J, the junction kept 6 bases outside the gene matches.

The CDR3 reads CASSVKGNTIYF. The CDR3 DNA reads as TGTGCCAGCAGCGTTAAAGGAAACACCATATATTTT. The chain recombines TRBV9 with TRBJ1-3; no clear D. CDR3 size: 12 residues. The ends were cut back, 2 bases at V and 4 bases at J, with 4 bases in the middle. The germline CDR1 and CDR2 sequences are SGDLS and YYNGEE.

The chain couples TRBV11-2 to TRBJ2-7, with D possibly being TRBD1 (6 bases). With 2 bases removed from V and 6 bases from J, the gap between germline ends came to 17 bases. This CDR3 is built from 15 residues. Germline values: CDR1 SGHAT, CDR2 FQNNGV. The chain's CDR3 is CASSLSQGSFGEQYF. In DNA, the CDR3 is TGTGCCAGCAGCTTAAGTCAGGGGTCTTTTGGCGAGCAGTACTTC.

A word on this clone: Other nucleotide sequences in the sample specify the same CDR3. The rearrangement links TRBV7-2 to TRBJ2-7, with 9 bases identical to TRBD1. With V trimmed by 2 bases and J by 1 base, 3 bases remained unmatched. This CDR3 has 15 residues. Germline-derived CDR1 and CDR2 are SGHTA and FQGNSA. For the CDR3, the DNA is TGTGCCAGCAGCTTATCCGGGACAGGGTCCTACGAGCAGTACTTC. Amino acids: CASSLSGTGSYEQYF.

The CDR3 loop reads CASKRTGVPDTQYF. The DNA of the CDR3 is TGTGCCAGTAAGAGGACAGGGGTGCCAGATACGCAGTATTTT. The chain couples TRBV19 to TRBJ2-3; 9 bases are a match to TRBD1. CDR3 length: 14 residues. The trim removed 7 bases at V and 4 bases at J, leaving 6 bases unmatched. Looked up from germline, CDR1 is LNHDA and CDR2 is SQIVND (reference sequence).

The chain combines TRBV5-6 with TRBJ2-2; possible D gene TRBD2, 7 bases. Germline values: CDR1 SGHDT, CDR2 YYEEEE. V lost 0 bases and J 7 bases, leaving 16 bases between the germline ends. The CDR3 runs to 16 residues. CDR3 protein: CASSLAGGPSDGELFF. As DNA, the CDR3 is TGTGCCAGCAGCTTGGCGGGGGGCCCCTCCGACGGGGAGCTGTTTTTT.

Written as DNA, the CDR3 is TGTGCCAGCACCAGTAACACTGAAGCTTTCTTT. This sequence encodes CASTSNTEAFF. This chain uses TRBV3-1 (or the pseudogene TRBV3-2) with TRBJ1-1, with D unresolved. In germline, CDR1 is LGHDT, CDR2 YNNKEL (reference sequence). CDR3 length: 11 residues. The V gene lost 7 bases and the J gene lost 2 bases, with 5 bases spanning the gap.

The chain is built from TRBV7-9 and TRBJ1-4; 10 positions match TRBD1. Germline assignment: CDR1 SEHNR and CDR2 FQNEAQ (reference sequence). The J segment lost 1 base and the V segment lost 8 bases, leaving 4 bases of the junction unmatched. This CDR3 spans 15 amino acids. The CDR3 bases are TGTGCCAGCTCTGGACAGGGGGTAACTAATGAAAAACTGTTTTTT. The encoded protein is CASSGQGVTNEKLFF.

The CDR3 here is CAWSPGTGSYEQYF. The DNA of the CDR3 is TGTGCCTGGAGTCCCGGGACAGGCTCCTACGAGCAGTACTTC. The gene calls are TRBV30 and TRBJ2-7; 8 nucleotides match TRBD1. Germline V gene data show CDR1 as GTSNPN and CDR2 as SVGIG (reference sequence). The CDR3 is 14 residues long. V dropped 2 bases and J dropped 0; count of bases not matched to a gene: 3.

Concerning this clone: Other DNA sequences in the sample encode the same CDR3. The V gene is TRBV6-5, the J gene TRBJ1-2; the D is unclear. This CDR3 region has 13 residues. Germline lookup yields CDR1 MNHEY and CDR2 SVGAGI. Between the trimmed V and J ends, which lost 5 bases and 0 bases, there was a span of 7 bases. CDR3 in DNA: TGTGCCAGCAGTCAAACAGCTAACTATGGCTACACCTTC. Translating gives CASSQTANYGYTF.

This clone was counted between two and nine times. The V call is TRBV23-1, the J call TRBJ1-1; 8 bases are a match to TRBD1. TRBV23-1 is placed among ORFs of uncertain function. The V gene end was trimmed by 10 bases and the J gene end by 3 bases; junction bases not matched to a gene: 16. The CDR3 length is 16 residues. Here the CDR3 reads CATSPQGAWWDTEAFF. The CDR3, as DNA: TGCGCCACCTCTCCCCAGGGGGCTTGGTGGGACACTGAAGCTTTCTTT.